This is a list of T cell receptor beta chains from one sample in a study of blood T cells in healthy people across ages. One entry per CDR3 protein results from TCRdb running MiXCR on the 5' RACE reads. Of about 970,000 distinct CDR3 sequences listed, roughly half are singletons. The material sequenced was blood. These receptors were taken from a woman aged 55-70 years in good health. The CDR3 runs from the conserved cysteine through the conserved F or W. Fields, in order: V gene, J gene, clone size, D gene, CDR3 protein, CDR3 DNA. The D gene is left open where the match is weak. A clone size is listed for some rows: how often the clone was seen (once, few, many), or a class if it is expanded.

v_call: TRBV7-9; j_call: TRBJ1-2; clone_size: NA; d_call: TRBD1; cdr3_aa: CASSPPPGQGYGYTF; cdr3_nt: TGTGCCAGCAGCCCTCCACCGGGACAGGGTTATGGCTACACCTTC
v_call: TRBV7-9; j_call: TRBJ2-7; clone_size: NA; d_call: TRBD1; cdr3_aa: CASSMSGTGNEQYF; cdr3_nt: TGTGCCAGCAGCATGTCCGGGACAGGAAACGAGCAGTACTTC
v_call: TRBV5-1; j_call: TRBJ2-5; clone_size: NA; d_call: TRBD1; cdr3_aa: CAGSDTPGGAIETQYF; cdr3_nt: TGCGCCGGCAGCGACACCCCAGGGGGCGCGATAGAGACCCAGTACTTC
v_call: TRBV7-2; j_call: TRBJ2-4; clone_size: many; d_call: NA; cdr3_aa: CASSLLPGSINIQYF; cdr3_nt: TGTGCCAGCAGCTTGCTTCCGGGCTCCATAAACATTCAGTACTTC
v_call: TRBV20-1; j_call: TRBJ2-6; clone_size: NA; d_call: TRBD1; cdr3_aa: CSARDRRQGPFGANVLTF; cdr3_nt: TGCAGTGCTAGAGATCGGCGACAGGGCCCCTTCGGGGCCAACGTCCTGACTTTC
v_call: TRBV18; j_call: TRBJ2-4; clone_size: NA; d_call: TRBD2; cdr3_aa: CASSPIAGVSKNIQYF; cdr3_nt: TGTGCCAGCTCACCAATAGCGGGAGTTTCCAAAAACATTCAGTACTTC
v_call: TRBV7-2; j_call: TRBJ2-7; clone_size: few; d_call: NA; cdr3_aa: CASSPGASEAYEQYF; cdr3_nt: TGTGCCAGCAGCCCAGGCGCTAGCGAGGCCTACGAGCAGTACTTC
v_call: TRBV4-1; j_call: TRBJ2-3; clone_size: NA; d_call: NA; cdr3_aa: CASSQELAILTDTQYF; cdr3_nt: TGCGCCAGCAGCCAAGAGTTAGCGATTCTCACAGATACGCAGTATTTT
v_call: TRBV4-1; j_call: TRBJ2-7; clone_size: few; d_call: NA; cdr3_aa: CASSQDALAVLDSYEQYF; cdr3_nt: TGCGCCAGCAGCCAAGATGCCTTAGCAGTGCTGGACAGTTACGAGCAGTACTTC
v_call: TRBV6-1; j_call: TRBJ1-5; clone_size: NA; d_call: NA; cdr3_aa: CASSDYRVVVQPQHF; cdr3_nt: TGTGCCAGCAGTGACTACAGGGTAGTTGTTCAGCCCCAGCATTTT
v_call: TRBV10-3; j_call: TRBJ1-4; clone_size: many; d_call: NA; cdr3_aa: CAISVGGRGGEKLFF; cdr3_nt: TGTGCCATCAGTGTCGGAGGCAGGGGAGGTGAAAAACTGTTTTTT
v_call: TRBV6-2/TRBV6-3; j_call: TRBJ1-5; clone_size: few; d_call: NA; cdr3_aa: CASRRQPKEPQHF; cdr3_nt: TGTGCCAGCAGGCGACAGCCTAAGGAGCCCCAGCATTTT
v_call: TRBV7-3; j_call: TRBJ2-1; clone_size: NA; d_call: TRBD2; cdr3_aa: CASSPQGSGRTDEQFF; cdr3_nt: TGTGCCAGCAGCCCTCAGGGTAGCGGGAGGACGGATGAGCAGTTCTTC
v_call: TRBV21-1; j_call: TRBJ2-3; clone_size: NA; d_call: NA; cdr3_aa: CASSSKFDREGTDTQYF; cdr3_nt: TGTGCCAGCAGCTCCAAATTTGATCGGGAGGGCACAGATACGCAGTATTTT
v_call: TRBV29-1; j_call: TRBJ1-1; clone_size: NA; d_call: NA; cdr3_aa: CSVLKGGGTEAFF; cdr3_nt: TGCAGCGTTCTGAAGGGAGGGGGGACTGAAGCTTTCTTT
v_call: TRBV12-3/TRBV12-4; j_call: TRBJ2-1; clone_size: few; d_call: NA; cdr3_aa: CASSSRLGYGYNEQFF; cdr3_nt: TGTGCCAGCAGTTCCAGACTAGGTTACGGGTACAATGAGCAGTTCTTC